A selection of T cell receptor beta chains follows, all from one sample in a study of blood T cell repertoires in COVID-19. Using immunoSEQ multiplex PCR, the repertoire was profiled, and TCRdb retains in-frame clones only, with some absent. Of more than 300,000 clones listed, around 90% are singletons. The specimen sequenced was PBMCs or T cells enriched from blood (not recorded which). The receptors originated from a woman between 18 and 30 years old who had recovered from COVID-19. Each CDR3 is given with its conserved first and last residue. The D gene is left open where the match is weak. Size tells how often a clone was seen (once, few, many) or the class of an expanded clone, and some rows leave it out.

TRBJ2-1	.	TRBV30	TRBD1	TGTGCCTGGAGTGGGACAGGGCTAACCTACAATGAGCAGTTCTTC	CAWSGTGLTYNEQFF
TRBJ2-1	.	TRBV3-1/TRBV3-2	.	TGTGCCAGCAGCCAACGAGGTCAATGGGAGCAGTTCTTC	CASSQRGQWEQFF
TRBJ2-2	.	TRBV19	.	TGTGCCAGTAGGTTACTTCGCACCGGGGAGCTGTTTTTT	CASRLLRTGELFF
TRBJ2-7	.	TRBV12-5	TRBD1	TGTGCTAGTGGACAGGGGGCTTCGTACGAGCAGTACTTC	CASGQGASYEQYF
TRBJ1-6	once	TRBV5-1	TRBD1	TGCGCCAGCAGCGCGCCGGGACAGGGGGATAATTCACCCCTCCACTTT	CASSAPGQGDNSPLHF
TRBJ2-2	.	TRBV11-2	.	TGTGCCAGCAATTGGGGCAGTCCGAACACCGGGGAGCTGTTTTTT	CASNWGSPNTGELFF
TRBJ2-7	few	TRBV4-1	TRBD2	TGCGCCAGCAGCCAGCTCATCGGGGCGGGGGGGCACTACGAGCAGTACTTC	CASSQLIGAGGHYEQYF
TRBJ1-6	.	TRBV28	.	TGTGCCAGCACTCTCGGGGAGGGGAGCTCCTATAATTCACCCCTCCACTTT	CASTLGEGSSYNSPLHF
TRBJ2-7	.	TRBV14	TRBD1	TGTGCCAGCAGCCCCCGGGGACAGGGGAGGAACGAGCAGTACTTC	CASSPRGQGRNEQYF
TRBJ1-4	.	TRBV9	TRBD1	TGTGCCAGCAGCGCAGAACAGGGGCAAGAAAAACTGTTTTTT	CASSAEQGQEKLFF
TRBJ1-5	.	TRBV19	TRBD1	TGTGCCAGTAGTATAGAGGGACAGAGAATCCGTGTGAATAGCAATCAGCCCCAGCATTTT	CASSIEGQRIRVNSNQPQHF
TRBJ1-2	few	TRBV5-4	TRBD1	TGTGCCAGCAGCGGGAGCCCCGGGACAGTCTATGGCTACACCTTC	CASSGSPGTVYGYTF
TRBJ2-3	.	TRBV9	.	TGTGCCAGCAGCGTAGTACAGGGAACGACCACAGATACGCAGTATTTT	CASSVVQGTTTDTQYF
TRBJ1-1	once	TRBV12-3/TRBV12-4	.	TGTGCCAGCAGTTTAGACATTGAAGCTTTCTTT	CASSLDIEAFF
TRBJ1-2	.	TRBV14	TRBD1	TGTGCCAGCAGCCTAAACCTCGGACAGGGGTTATATGGCTACACCTTC	CASSLNLGQGLYGYTF
TRBJ1-1	once	TRBV20-1	TRBD1	TGCAGTGCCCCTGGACAGGGGATGGCTTTCTTT	CSAPGQGMAFF
TRBJ1-4	once	TRBV15	.	TGTGCCACCACCTCGGTAACAACTAATGAAAAACTGTTTTTT	CATTSVTTNEKLFF
TRBJ2-2	once	TRBV6-5	TRBD1	TGTGCCCACTACAGGGGCGGGACCGGGGAGCTGTTTTTT	CAHYRGGTGELFF
TRBJ2-7	.	TRBV4-1	.	TGCGCCAGCAGCCAAGGGGCAGGGCAAGAGCAGTACTTC	CASSQGAGQEQYF
TRBJ2-7	.	TRBV3-1/TRBV3-2	.	TGTGCCAGCAGCCAAGTAGCGGCCGGTTCCGGAGAGCAGTACTTC	CASSQVAAGSGEQYF
TRBJ1-1	.	TRBV4-1	.	TGCGCCAGCAGCCCCATACAGGACAGCACTGAAGCTTTCTTT	CASSPIQDSTEAFF
TRBJ1-2	few	TRBV30	.	TGTGCCTGGAGTCCCCCACTTGCGGGGGCGTATGGCTACACCTTC	CAWSPPLAGAYGYTF
TRBJ2-5	.	TRBV6-5	.	TGTGCCAGCGGCAGGGTTTTGGAGACCCAGTACTTC	CASGRVLETQYF
TRBJ2-7	.	TRBV18	.	TGTGCCAGCTCACCGCAGGGGGGAAAGTTCTACGAGCAGTACTTC	CASSPQGGKFYEQYF
TRBJ2-7	.	TRBV3-1/TRBV3-2	.	TGTGCCAGCAGCCAAGATAAGGCAGGGAGGTACGAGCAGTACTTC	CASSQDKAGRYEQYF
TRBJ2-7	.	TRBV7-2	TRBD2	TGTGCCAGCAGCTTAATCGGCGGGGGGCCAAAATACGAGCAGTACTTC	CASSLIGGGPKYEQYF
TRBJ2-7	.	TRBV6-6	TRBD1	TGTGCCAGCAGCTTCGACAGGGCTGGGTCCTACGAGCAGTACTTC	CASSFDRAGSYEQYF
TRBJ1-6	.	TRBV3-1/TRBV3-2	TRBD1	TGTGCCAGCGGGGGGACAGGGGCCTATAATTCACCCCTCCACTTT	CASGGTGAYNSPLHF
TRBJ2-7	.	TRBV7-9	TRBD1	TGTGCCAGCAGCAGCTCCGGGACAGCTCTCTACGAGCAGTACTTC	CASSSSGTALYEQYF
TRBJ2-1	.	TRBV25-1	TRBD1	TGTGCCAGCAGTGAATTGGGGGGACAGGGAATAGAGAATGAGCAGTTCTTC	CASSELGGQGIENEQFF
TRBJ2-2	.	TRBV9	TRBD1	TGTGCCAGCAGCCCCCGACAGGGGGCCGGGGAGCTGTTTTTT	CASSPRQGAGELFF
TRBJ2-5	.	TRBV6-5	TRBD2	TGTGCCAGCAGTACTAGCGGGGGGGCCAAGACCCAGTACTTC	CASSTSGGAKTQYF
TRBJ2-5	.	TRBV5-6	.	TGTGCCAGCAGCCCCGACGTATGGGGCGCAGAGACCCAGTACTTC	CASSPDVWGAETQYF
TRBJ2-1	few	TRBV9	TRBD2	TGTGCCAGCAGCGTAGAGGGACTAGCCTACAATGAGCAGTTCTTC	CASSVEGLAYNEQFF
TRBJ2-1	.	TRBV7-9	.	TGTGCCAGCAGCTTACCTCCGGGACCCCCGGGAGTCAATGAGCAGTTCTTC	CASSLPPGPPGVNEQFF
TRBJ2-2	.	TRBV7-2	.	TGTGCCAGCAGCTCAGACACCGGGGAGCTGTTTTTT	CASSSDTGELFF
TRBJ1-2	few	TRBV7-9	.	TGTGCCAGCAGCTTAGCGTATCACGGGGGGTATGGCTACACCTTC	CASSLAYHGGYGYTF
TRBJ1-4	.	TRBV6-1	TRBD1	TGTGCCAGCAGTGAGGGAACCGGGACAGGGGACGAAAAACTGTTTTTT	CASSEGTGTGDEKLFF
TRBJ2-5	.	TRBV30	.	TGTGCCTGGAGTCGACAGCTACAAGAGACCCAGTACTTC	CAWSRQLQETQYF
TRBJ1-2	.	TRBV19	.	TGTGCCAGTAGTGTACCGTCGCCGGGAGACTATGGCTACACCTTC	CASSVPSPGDYGYTF
TRBJ1-1	.	TRBV18	.	TGTGCCAGCCGCGGGCCGCTGAACACTGAAGCTTTCTTT	CASRGPLNTEAFF
TRBJ1-1	.	TRBV7-9	.	TGTGCCAGCAGCTTGCCGGGGGAGGGAGCTGAAGCTTTCTTT	CASSLPGEGAEAFF
TRBJ2-7	.	TRBV4-2	TRBD2	TGTGCCAGCAGCCAAGGGCTAGCGGGAAACTACGAGCAGTACTTC	CASSQGLAGNYEQYF
TRBJ1-1	.	TRBV7-3	.	TGTGCCAGCAGACCTGGAGGGGTGAACACTGAAGCTTTCTTT	CASRPGGVNTEAFF
TRBJ1-3	.	TRBV7-2	.	TGTGCCAGCAGGTCTTTAAGGGGTTTTGCAGGAAACACCATATATTTT	CASRSLRGFAGNTIYF
TRBJ2-7	.	TRBV10-3	.	TGTGCCATCAGGACGGGACATAACTACGAGCAGTACTTC	CAIRTGHNYEQYF